The 16 T cell receptor beta chains below were found in one sample sequenced in a study of cytomegalovirus exposure and HLA in healthy donors. Sequencing was performed with immunoSEQ multiplex PCR; in TCRdb, only in-frame clones are kept and a portion is missing. In the table there are about 68,000 clones, around 93% of which are singletons. Sequencing was done on a sample of PBMCs. The receptors here all came from a man between 18 and 35 years old in good health and CMV-seronegative.

The chain uses TRBV15 and TRBJ1-3; D gene uncertain. Germline V gene data show CDR1 as LNHNV and CDR2 as YYDKDF (reference sequence). The germline V and J ends were trimmed by 0 bases and 4 bases, with 13 bases remaining between them. There are 16 residues in the CDR3. CDR3 bases: TGTGCCACCAGCAGAGAACGGTGGCAGAGGGGAAACACCATATATTTT. Its protein is CATSRERWQRGNTIYF.

The rearrangement joins TRBV15 to TRBJ1-5; TRBD1 agrees at 9 bases. This CDR3 contains 16 residues. Germline CDR1 is LNHNV and CDR2 is YYDKDF (reference sequence). V gave up 7 bases and J gave up 8 bases; unmatched junction bases: 15. This CDR3 reads CATIRKTGGHPEPQHF. The DNA for the CDR3 is TGTGCCACCATTCGTAAGACAGGGGGACATCCCGAGCCCCAGCATTTT.

V usage is TRBV28 and J usage is TRBJ1-1, with a possible D match to TRBD1 (6 bases). V was clipped by 6 bases and J by 1 base, with 12 bases between them. The CDR3 contains 14 residues. CDR1 is MDHEN, CDR2 SYDVKM, per germline. CDR3 nucleotide sequence: TGTGCCAGCAGCTTAGGGACAACGAACACTGAAGCTTTCTTT. Its protein product is CASSLGTTNTEAFF.

The chain combines TRBV9 with TRBJ1-2, with TRBD1 identical over 9 bases. V was pared by 3 bases and J by 7 bases, with 13 bases of the junction left unmatched. The CDR3 covers 16 residues. The V gene's germline CDR1 is SGDLS and CDR2 YYNGEE. The CDR3 bases are TGTGCCAGCAGCGACCAAGCACAGGGGGCTTGGTCTGGCTACACCTTC. Translation gives CASSDQAQGAWSGYTF.

V gene TRBV6-4 combines with J gene TRBJ2-1; the match to TRBD1 covers 10 bases. Germline CDR1 reads MRHNA; CDR2 reads SNTAGT. The trim removed 4 bases at V and 7 bases at J, leaving 10 bases unmatched. The CDR3 covers 16 residues. CDR3 nucleotide sequence: TGTGCCAGCAGTGGCGCCGGGACAGGGGAGAGGAATGAGCAGTTCTTC. This gives the protein CASSGAGTGERNEQFF.

CDR3 sequence (DNA): TGTGCCAGCAGCTACAGGGGTCGGGTATATGGCTACACCTTC. Its translation: CASSYRGRVYGYTF. The chain employs TRBV5-6 and TRBJ1-2; 7 bases fit TRBD1. From germline, CDR1 is SGHDT and CDR2 YYEEEE. The CDR3 sequence is 14 residues long. V lost 3 bases to trimming and J lost 5 bases; unmatched junction nucleotides: 7.

V gene TRBV4-2 combines with J gene TRBJ2-1; the D gene is possibly TRBD2 (6 bases). CDR1 is LGHNA and CDR2 is YNFKEQ in the germline V gene. Trimming removed 4 bases from V and 7 bases from J, with 20 bases in between. This CDR3 region has 16 residues. The DNA for the CDR3 is TGTGCCAGCAGCCGGACCCCCGGACTTGGGGGGAATGAGCAGTTCTTC. This translates into CASSRTPGLGGNEQFF.

This chain links TRBV7-9 with TRBJ1-2; tentatively, D is TRBD1 (5 bases). V lost 1 base and J 2 bases, leaving 11 bases between the germline ends. The CDR3 totals 15 residues. Germline V lookup: CDR1 SEHNR, CDR2 FQNEAQ (reference sequence). CDR3 in DNA: TGTGCCAGCAGCTTAGTATCGCAGGGCAACTATGGCTACACCTTC. Its protein is CASSLVSQGNYGYTF.

The gene calls are TRBV5-1 and TRBJ1-1, with a tentative D call TRBD1 (6 bases). CDR1 is SGHRS and CDR2 is YFSETQ in the germline V gene. With 0 bases removed from V and 5 bases from J, the gap between germline ends came to 14 bases. This CDR3 is 15 amino acids long. CDR3 sequence (DNA): TGCGCCAGCAGCTTGGCCAACAGGGTTATTACTGAAGCTTTCTTT. As protein: CASSLANRVITEAFF.

The chain has TRBV19 and TRBJ2-7; TRBD2 aligns across 11 bases. This CDR3 has 15 residues. The germline V gene has CDR1 LNHDA and CDR2 SQIVND (reference sequence). Losses at the gene ends were 5 bases for V and 3 bases for J; bases not matched to a gene: 6. DNA for the CDR3: TGTGCCAGTAGTCTAACTAGCGGGAGCCTCTACGAGCAGTACTTC. This gives the protein CASSLTSGSLYEQYF. Combining the CDR3 with reference TRBV19 and TRBJ2-7 gives the whole variable domain DGGITQSPKYLFRKEGQNVTLSCEQNLNHDAMYWYRQDPGQGLRLIYYSQIVNDFQKGDIAEGYSVSREKKESFPLTVTSAQKNPTAFYLCASSLTSGSLYEQYFGPGTRLTVT.

V gene TRBV4-3 combines with J gene TRBJ2-7, with 8 bases identical to TRBD1. The CDR3 loop spans 17 amino acids. V was pared by 1 base and J by 0 bases, with 8 bases of the junction left unmatched. The germline CDR1 and CDR2 sequences are LGHNA and YSLEER. The CDR3 loop reads CASSQGLAGGASYEQYF. In DNA, the CDR3 is TGCGCCAGCAGCCAAGGTCTTGCAGGGGGCGCCTCCTACGAGCAGTACTTC.

In this sample, this clone turned up a few times. V and J are TRBV6-5 and TRBJ1-5; no firm D call. Deletions cut 0 bases from V and 6 bases from J, with 12 bases between. The CDR3 runs 15 residues. Germline-derived CDR1 and CDR2 are MNHEY and SVGAGI. The CDR3 DNA reads as TGTGCCAGCAGTTACTCGTTGGAGGGTGGTCAGCCCCAGCATTTT. This sequence encodes CASSYSLEGGQPQHF.

This rearrangement joins TRBV2 to TRBJ2-1; 7 positions match TRBD2. The ends lost 6 bases at V and 8 bases at J; junction bases unmatched: 10. Looked up from germline, CDR1 is SNHLY and CDR2 is FYNNEI. The CDR3 loop spans 14 amino acids. CDR3 residues: CASSRRGVEDEQFF. CDR3 DNA: TGTGCCAGCAGCAGACGGGGGGTAGAAGATGAGCAGTTCTTC.

This chain joins TRBV27 and TRBJ1-3; D is perhaps TRBD1 (6 bases). V lost 5 bases and J 0 bases, leaving 11 bases between the germline ends. The CDR3 runs to 15 residues. Germline V gene lookup returns CDR1 MNHEY and CDR2 SMNVEV (reference sequence). CDR3 residues: CASSPQGHSGNTIYF. CDR3 coding DNA: TGTGCCAGCAGTCCACAGGGTCACTCTGGAAACACCATATATTTT.

The rearrangement uses TRBV27 and TRBJ2-7; weak D call: TRBD1 (6 bases). Germline-derived CDR1 and CDR2 are MNHEY and SMNVEV (reference sequence). V lost 5 bases and J 2 bases, leaving 13 bases between the germline ends. The CDR3 contains 14 residues. The CDR3 DNA reads as TGTGCCAGCAGTCCCCAACAGGGACCCTACGAGCAGTACTTC. Protein sequence: CASSPQQGPYEQYF.

The chain combines TRBV9 with TRBJ1-2, with D perhaps matching TRBD1 (6 bases). The CDR3 consists of 13 residues. Trimming took 0 bases from V and 8 from J, leaving 11 bases between them. In germline, CDR1 is SGDLS, CDR2 YYNGEE. The CDR3, as DNA: TGTGCCAGCAGCGTAGGAGGGGGTGGCGGCTACACCTTC. This gives the protein CASSVGGGGGYTF. The whole variable domain, filled in from reference TRBV9 and TRBJ1-2, reads DSGVTQTPKHLITATGQRVTLRCSPRSGDLSVYWYQQSLDQGLQFLIQYYNGEERAKGNILERFSAQQFPDLHSELNLSSLELGDSALYFCASSVGGGGGYTFGSGTRLTVV.